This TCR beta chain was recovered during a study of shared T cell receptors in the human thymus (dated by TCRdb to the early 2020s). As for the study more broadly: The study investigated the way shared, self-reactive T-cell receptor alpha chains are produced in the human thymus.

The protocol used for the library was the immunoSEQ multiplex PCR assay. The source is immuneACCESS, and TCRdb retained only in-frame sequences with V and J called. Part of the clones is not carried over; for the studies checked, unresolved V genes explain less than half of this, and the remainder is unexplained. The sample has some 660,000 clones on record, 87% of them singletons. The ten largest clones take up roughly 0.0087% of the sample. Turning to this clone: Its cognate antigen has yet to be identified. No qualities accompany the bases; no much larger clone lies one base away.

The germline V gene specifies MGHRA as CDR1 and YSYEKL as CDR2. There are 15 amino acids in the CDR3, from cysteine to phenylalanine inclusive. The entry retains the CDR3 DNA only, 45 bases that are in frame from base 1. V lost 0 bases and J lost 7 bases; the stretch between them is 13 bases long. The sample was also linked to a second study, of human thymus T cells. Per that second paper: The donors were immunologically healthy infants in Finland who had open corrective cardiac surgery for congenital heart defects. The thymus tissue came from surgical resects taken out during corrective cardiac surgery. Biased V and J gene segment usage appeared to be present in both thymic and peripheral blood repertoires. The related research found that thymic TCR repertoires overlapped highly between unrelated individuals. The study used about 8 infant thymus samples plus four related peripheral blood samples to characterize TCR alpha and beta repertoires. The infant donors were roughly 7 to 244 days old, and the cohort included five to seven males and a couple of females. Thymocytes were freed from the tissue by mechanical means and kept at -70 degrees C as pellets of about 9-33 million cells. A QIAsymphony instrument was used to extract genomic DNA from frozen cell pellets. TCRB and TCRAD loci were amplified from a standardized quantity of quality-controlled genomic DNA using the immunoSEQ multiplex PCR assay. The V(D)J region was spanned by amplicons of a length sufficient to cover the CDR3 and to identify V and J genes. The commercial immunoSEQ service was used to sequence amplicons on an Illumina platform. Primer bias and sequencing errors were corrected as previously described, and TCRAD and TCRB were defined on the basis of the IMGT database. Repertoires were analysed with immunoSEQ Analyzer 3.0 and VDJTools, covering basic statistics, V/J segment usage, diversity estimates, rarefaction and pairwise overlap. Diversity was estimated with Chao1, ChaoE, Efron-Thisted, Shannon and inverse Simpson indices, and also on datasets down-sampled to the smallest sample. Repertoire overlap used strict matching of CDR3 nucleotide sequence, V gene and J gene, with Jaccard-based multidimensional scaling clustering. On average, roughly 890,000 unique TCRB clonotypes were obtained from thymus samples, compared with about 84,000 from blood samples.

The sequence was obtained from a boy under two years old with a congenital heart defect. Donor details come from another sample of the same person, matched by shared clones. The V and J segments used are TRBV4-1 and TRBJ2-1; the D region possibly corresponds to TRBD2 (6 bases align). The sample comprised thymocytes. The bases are TGCGCCAGCAGCCAAGATAGGGGACTTCCTAATGAGCAGTTCTTC. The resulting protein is CASSQDRGLPNEQFF.